The sequence of this T cell receptor beta chain was determined in a study of cytomegalovirus exposure and HLA in healthy donors. Study conclusions and caveats: It emerged from a later analysis that several of the most significant clusters appeared to be linked to common viral pathogens. Testing in vitro showed a few CMV-associated chains specific for CMV antigens. In a later analysis, an Asian-associated ancestry cluster reportedly showed fewer N-insertions than the approximately 700-donor mean.

The primer mix had 60 Vbeta and 13 Jbeta primers. Clones were read by immunoSEQ multiplex PCR, and TCRdb kept only the in-frame ones, dropping some. The table includes some 130,000 clones, approximately 71% detected once. Germline V gene lookup returns CDR1 LGHNA and CDR2 YNFKEQ. CDR3 size: 16 residues. Trimming took 0 bases from V and 7 from J; bases not matched to a gene: 9. This clone was observed a handful of times. Antigen unknown. What was sequenced was PBMCs. The genes are TRBV4-2 and TRBJ1-2; 9 bases are a match to TRBD1. This clonotype originated in a man aged 25 to 40 in good health and CMV-seronegative. The CDR3 region is CASSQDSRTGDSGYTF. The DNA of the CDR3 is TGTGCCAGCAGCCAAGATTCCCGGACAGGGGATAGTGGCTACACCTTC.